The rows below give T cell receptor beta chains drawn from one sample of a study of blood T cell repertoires in COVID-19. TCRdb's copy holds only in-frame clones and misses some; the assay was immunoSEQ multiplex PCR. The sample lists about half a million clones, 88% occurring once. The sample comprised PBMCs or T cells enriched from blood (not recorded which). These receptors were collected from a woman in her sixties or seventies who had recovered from COVID-19. Each CDR3 is given with its conserved first and last residue. D genes are given only for firm matches. Rows may omit the clone size; those that give it use once, few, many or a size class.

j_gene: TRBJ1-6
abundance: NA
v_gene: TRBV7-2
d_gene: NA
CDR3aa: CASSFQGVRTLHF
CDR3nt: TGTGCCAGCAGCTTCCAGGGTGTAAGGACCCTCCACTTT

j_gene: TRBJ2-5
abundance: NA
v_gene: TRBV28
d_gene: TRBD2
CDR3aa: CASSSLVRGVQETQYF
CDR3nt: TGTGCCAGCAGTTCCCTTGTTCGGGGGGTCCAAGAGACCCAGTACTTC

j_gene: TRBJ1-6
abundance: NA
v_gene: TRBV9
d_gene: TRBD1
CDR3aa: CASSVDSGGAVNSPLHF
CDR3nt: TGTGCCAGCAGCGTAGATTCAGGGGGCGCCGTCAATTCACCCCTCCACTTT

j_gene: TRBJ1-1
abundance: NA
v_gene: TRBV29-1
d_gene: NA
CDR3aa: CSVRGGGTAEAFF
CDR3nt: TGCAGCGTTAGGGGCGGTGGTACGGCTGAAGCTTTCTTT

j_gene: TRBJ1-2
abundance: NA
v_gene: TRBV5-1
d_gene: NA
CDR3aa: CASSLDLGGTPGKYGYTF
CDR3nt: TGCGCCAGCAGCTTGGATCTTGGAGGGACCCCCGGGAAGTATGGCTACACCTTC

j_gene: TRBJ2-6
abundance: few
v_gene: TRBV10-1
d_gene: NA
CDR3aa: CATQVLWANVLTF
CDR3nt: TGCGCCACCCAGGTTCTCTGGGCCAACGTCCTGACTTTC

j_gene: TRBJ1-2
abundance: NA
v_gene: TRBV24-1
d_gene: NA
CDR3aa: CATSDLDSLTGIYGYTF
CDR3nt: TGTGCCACCAGTGATTTGGACAGTCTCACAGGCATTTATGGCTACACCTTC

j_gene: TRBJ1-4
abundance: NA
v_gene: TRBV11-2
d_gene: NA
CDR3aa: CASSPRWGSSATNEKLFF
CDR3nt: TGTGCCAGCAGCCCCCGGTGGGGCAGTAGTGCAACTAATGAAAAACTGTTTTTT

j_gene: TRBJ1-5
abundance: NA
v_gene: TRBV10-2
d_gene: NA
CDR3aa: CASSESGGVYNQPQHF
CDR3nt: TGCGCCAGCAGTGAGTCCGGGGGGGTCTACAATCAGCCCCAGCATTTT

j_gene: TRBJ2-3
abundance: once
v_gene: TRBV18
d_gene: NA
CDR3aa: CASSPYQAGDTQYF
CDR3nt: TGTGCCAGCTCACCATACCAGGCGGGAGATACGCAGTATTTT

j_gene: TRBJ1-2
abundance: NA
v_gene: TRBV12-3/TRBV12-4
d_gene: TRBD1
CDR3aa: CASSPTGFYGYTF
CDR3nt: TGTGCCAGCAGCCCGACAGGGTTCTATGGCTACACCTTC

j_gene: TRBJ1-2
abundance: NA
v_gene: TRBV19
d_gene: NA
CDR3aa: CASSIEGRVDGYTF
CDR3nt: TGTGCCAGTAGTATAGAGGGCAGGGTCGATGGCTACACCTTC

j_gene: TRBJ1-4
abundance: NA
v_gene: TRBV9
d_gene: NA
CDR3aa: CASSVGRGGEKLFF
CDR3nt: TGTGCCAGCAGCGTAGGGAGGGGAGGAGAAAAACTGTTTTTT

j_gene: TRBJ1-5
abundance: NA
v_gene: TRBV7-8
d_gene: NA
CDR3aa: CASSLRDSNQPQHF
CDR3nt: TGTGCCAGCAGCCTCCGGGATAGCAATCAGCCCCAGCATTTT

j_gene: TRBJ2-3
abundance: NA
v_gene: TRBV18
d_gene: TRBD1
CDR3aa: CASSPLGQGGSDTQYF
CDR3nt: TGTGCCAGCTCACCGCTTGGACAGGGTGGATCAGATACGCAGTATTTT

j_gene: TRBJ2-7
abundance: NA
v_gene: TRBV2
d_gene: NA
CDR3aa: CASAAVYEQYF
CDR3nt: TGTGCCAGCGCCGCGGTCTACGAGCAGTACTTC

j_gene: TRBJ2-7
abundance: few
v_gene: TRBV2
d_gene: NA
CDR3aa: CASSEALGGGQYF
CDR3nt: TGTGCCAGCAGTGAAGCGCTGGGGGGAGGGCAGTACTTC

j_gene: TRBJ1-2
abundance: NA
v_gene: TRBV2
d_gene: TRBD1
CDR3aa: CASSGGRQGALRYTF
CDR3nt: TGTGCCAGCAGTGGGGGCCGACAGGGTGCCCTGCGCTACACCTTC

j_gene: TRBJ2-5
abundance: NA
v_gene: TRBV18
d_gene: NA
CDR3aa: CASSPELSGGQETQYF
CDR3nt: TGTGCCAGCTCACCAGAATTGTCCGGGGGCCAAGAGACCCAGTACTTC

j_gene: TRBJ1-4
abundance: NA
v_gene: TRBV29-1
d_gene: TRBD1
CDR3aa: CSAAEGQGGEKLFF
CDR3nt: TGCAGCGCTGCGGAGGGACAGGGAGGTGAAAAACTGTTTTTT

j_gene: TRBJ2-3
abundance: NA
v_gene: TRBV5-4
d_gene: TRBD2
CDR3aa: CASSRLASGGASDTQYF
CDR3nt: TGTGCCAGCAGCCGGTTGGCTAGCGGGGGGGCCTCAGATACGCAGTATTTT

j_gene: TRBJ1-2
abundance: NA
v_gene: TRBV6-5
d_gene: NA
CDR3aa: CASSYSSNYGYTF
CDR3nt: TGTGCCAGCAGTTACTCATCAAACTATGGCTACACCTTC

j_gene: TRBJ2-1
abundance: NA
v_gene: TRBV3-1/TRBV3-2
d_gene: TRBD2
CDR3aa: CASSQGAGGTSYNEQFF
CDR3nt: TGTGCCAGCAGCCAAGGGGCGGGGGGGACTTCCTACAATGAGCAGTTCTTC

j_gene: TRBJ1-2
abundance: NA
v_gene: TRBV10-2
d_gene: NA
CDR3aa: CASSDPEHRAYGYTF
CDR3nt: TGCGCCAGCAGTGATCCGGAACACAGAGCCTATGGCTACACCTTC

j_gene: TRBJ2-2
abundance: NA
v_gene: TRBV5-4
d_gene: TRBD2
CDR3aa: CASSRGLAGNTGELFF
CDR3nt: TGTGCCAGCAGCCGGGGACTAGCGGGGAACACCGGGGAGCTGTTTTTT

j_gene: TRBJ2-1
abundance: NA
v_gene: TRBV5-1
d_gene: TRBD1
CDR3aa: CASSPPTGGNNEQFF
CDR3nt: TGCGCCAGCAGCCCGCCGACAGGGGGTAACAATGAGCAGTTCTTC

j_gene: TRBJ1-3
abundance: once
v_gene: TRBV24-1
d_gene: TRBD1
CDR3aa: CATSDSRQGSSGNTIYF
CDR3nt: TGTGCCACCAGTGATTCCCGACAGGGCTCCTCTGGAAACACCATATATTTT

j_gene: TRBJ2-2
abundance: NA
v_gene: TRBV3-1/TRBV3-2
d_gene: NA
CDR3aa: CASSQRTAGELFF
CDR3nt: TGTGCCAGCAGCCAGAGGACAGCCGGGGAGCTGTTTTTT

j_gene: TRBJ1-1
abundance: NA
v_gene: TRBV12-3/TRBV12-4
d_gene: NA
CDR3aa: CASSRAGDTEAFF
CDR3nt: TGTGCCAGCAGCCGGGCAGGGGACACTGAAGCTTTCTTT

j_gene: TRBJ2-2
abundance: NA
v_gene: TRBV9
d_gene: NA
CDR3aa: CASSVEPINTGELFF
CDR3nt: TGTGCCAGCAGCGTAGAGCCGATAAACACCGGGGAGCTGTTTTTT